Presented here are 8 T cell receptor beta chains from one specimen sequenced in a study of blood T cell repertoires in COVID-19. Measured with immunoSEQ multiplex PCR; TCRdb has only the in-frame clones, and not every one. The table shows a few hundred thousand clones, with roughly 84% occurring only once. Material: PBMCs or T cells enriched from blood (not recorded which). These receptors were collected from a woman aged 30 to 39 who had recovered from COVID-19.

V and J are TRBV11-3 and TRBJ2-1, with TRBD2 as a possible D gene (6 bases). The V gene's germline CDR1 is SGHNT and CDR2 YENEEA. The CDR3 spans 12 residues. V was shortened by 8 bases and J by 7 bases, with 12 bases between the two germline ends. The CDR3 coding sequence is TGTGCCAGCTCACTGGCGGGGAATGAGCAGTTCTTC. It is translated as CASSLAGNEQFF.

The chain carries TRBV4-1 and TRBJ2-7; TRBD1 is a possible D gene (5 bases). Germline assignment: CDR1 MGHRA and CDR2 YSYEKL. The CDR3 runs 16 residues. V lost 0 bases to trimming and J lost 3 bases, with 15 bases between them. The CDR3 region has the DNA TGCGCCAGCAGCCAAGATACCGGGTTAAGGGGCTACGAGCAGTACTTC. Amino acid sequence: CASSQDTGLRGYEQYF.

Worth noting for this clone: Other DNA sequences in the same sample also yield this CDR3. The chain combines TRBV29-1 with TRBJ1-1; 8 bases agree with TRBD1. CDR1 and CDR2 from the germline V gene are SQVTM and ANQGSEA. This CDR3 region has 12 residues. V trimming: 7 bases; J trimming: 3 bases; junction bases outside the gene matches: 4. The CDR3 reads CSAGQGDTEAFF. CDR3 bases: TGCAGCGCCGGACAGGGCGACACTGAAGCTTTCTTT.

The sample holds one count of this clone. The chain uses TRBV28 and TRBJ1-1; 9 bases are shared with TRBD1. Germline lookup yields CDR1 MDHEN and CDR2 SYDVKM. This CDR3 spans 15 amino acids. Trimming removed 5 bases from V and 7 bases from J; junction bases left unmatched: 11. CDR3 sequence reads: CASSTPDRGIFEAFF. Written as DNA, the CDR3 is TGTGCCAGCAGTACCCCCGACAGGGGGATTTTTGAAGCTTTCTTT.

The rearrangement joins TRBV7-2 to TRBJ2-7; 10 positions match TRBD2. Looked up from germline, CDR1 is SGHTA and CDR2 is FQGNSA. The CDR3 extends over 16 amino acids. V dropped 5 bases and J dropped 4; count of bases not matched to a gene: 11. In nucleotides, the CDR3 is TGTGCCAGCAGCACCCGGACTAGCGGAACCACATACGAGCAGTACTTC. It is translated as CASSTRTSGTTYEQYF.

The rearrangement joins TRBV27 to TRBJ1-6, with a weak D call TRBD1 (5 bases). Trimming left V 6 bases short and J 10 bases short, with 22 bases between. The germline V gene encodes CDR1 MNHEY and CDR2 SMNVEV (reference sequence). The CDR3 consists of 16 residues. The CDR3 DNA is TGTGCCAGCAGCAGAAGGGGTGGGGAATTGGGCTCACCCCTCCACTTT. It codes for CASSRRGGELGSPLHF.

V is TRBV5-4 and J is TRBJ1-4; 8 nucleotides line up with TRBD1. Trimming cost V 0 bases and J 8 bases; bases outside gene matches: 6. Germline CDR1 is SGHNT and CDR2 is YYREEE (reference sequence). CDR3 length equals 15 residues. CDR3 nucleotide sequence: TGTGCCAGCAGCTTGGGGGGACAGGTTGGCGAAAAACTGTTTTTT. Its translation: CASSLGGQVGEKLFF.

V and J are TRBV9 and TRBJ2-2, with 7 positions matching TRBD2. The ends lost 4 bases at V and 3 bases at J; junction bases unmatched: 6. The CDR3 covers 15 residues. CDR1 is SGDLS, CDR2 YYNGEE, per germline. CDR3 in DNA: TGTGCCAGCAGCCCCAGCGGGGCCCACACCGGGGAGCTGTTTTTT. Encoded protein: CASSPSGAHTGELFF.